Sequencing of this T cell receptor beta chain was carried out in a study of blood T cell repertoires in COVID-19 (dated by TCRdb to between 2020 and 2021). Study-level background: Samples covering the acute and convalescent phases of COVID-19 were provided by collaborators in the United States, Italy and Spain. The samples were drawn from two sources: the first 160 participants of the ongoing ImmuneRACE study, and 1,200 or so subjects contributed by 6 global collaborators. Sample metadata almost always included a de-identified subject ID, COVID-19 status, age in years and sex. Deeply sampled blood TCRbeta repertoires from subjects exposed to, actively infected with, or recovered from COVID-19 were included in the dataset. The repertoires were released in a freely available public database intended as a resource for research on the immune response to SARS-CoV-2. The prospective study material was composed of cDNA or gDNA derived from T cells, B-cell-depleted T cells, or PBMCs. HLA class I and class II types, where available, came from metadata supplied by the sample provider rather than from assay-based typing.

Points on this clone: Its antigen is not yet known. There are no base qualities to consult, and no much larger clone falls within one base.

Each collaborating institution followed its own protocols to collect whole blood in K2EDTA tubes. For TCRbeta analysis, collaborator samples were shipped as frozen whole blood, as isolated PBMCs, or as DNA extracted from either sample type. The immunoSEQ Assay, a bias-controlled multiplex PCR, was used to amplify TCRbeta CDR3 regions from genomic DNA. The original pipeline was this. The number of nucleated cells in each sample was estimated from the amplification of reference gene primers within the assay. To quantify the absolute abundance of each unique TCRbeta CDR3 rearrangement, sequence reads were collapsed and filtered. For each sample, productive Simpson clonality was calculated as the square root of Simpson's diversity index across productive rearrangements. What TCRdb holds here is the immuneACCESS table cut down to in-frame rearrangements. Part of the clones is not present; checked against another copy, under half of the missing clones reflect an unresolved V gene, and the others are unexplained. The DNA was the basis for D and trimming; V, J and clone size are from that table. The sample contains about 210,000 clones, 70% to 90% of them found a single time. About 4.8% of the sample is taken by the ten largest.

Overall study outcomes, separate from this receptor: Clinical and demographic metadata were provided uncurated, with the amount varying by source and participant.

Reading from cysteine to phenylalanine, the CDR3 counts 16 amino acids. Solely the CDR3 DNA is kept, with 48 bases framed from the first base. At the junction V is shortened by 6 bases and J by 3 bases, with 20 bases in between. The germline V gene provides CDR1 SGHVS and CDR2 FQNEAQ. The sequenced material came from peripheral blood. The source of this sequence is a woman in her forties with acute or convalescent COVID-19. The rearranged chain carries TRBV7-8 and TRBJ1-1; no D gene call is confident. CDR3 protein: CASRPLSVGSDTEAFF. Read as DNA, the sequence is TGTGCCAGCAGACCGCTTAGCGTGGGTTCTGACACTGAAGCTTTCTTT. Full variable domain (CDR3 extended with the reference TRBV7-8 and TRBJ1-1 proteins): GAGVSQSPRYKVAKRGQDVALRCDPISGHVSLFWYQQALGQGPEFLTYFQNEAQLDKSGLPSDRFFAERPEGSVSTLKIQRTQQEDSAVYLCASRPLSVGSDTEAFFGQGTRLTVV.